The 13 T cell receptor beta chains reported below all come from one sample, sequenced in a study of T cells in Graves' hyperthyroidism and ophthalmopathy. Regions amplified from RNA transcripts were the TCR beta CDR3 regions. First-round RT-PCR of the TCR CDR3 relied on the HTBI primer set. TCRdb independently ran MiXCR on the multiplex PCR reads; one entry per CDR3 protein. The sample records hundreds of thousands of distinct CDR3 sequences, under 45% being singletons. What was sequenced was blood. All receptors derive from a woman aged 40 to 50 with Graves' hyperthyroidism.

This clonotype was detected only a few times. The chain has TRBV12-3 or TRBV12-4 and TRBJ1-5; D gene ambiguous. There are 14 residues in the CDR3. Trimming removed 6 bases at V and 4 bases at J, with 13 bases between. The CDR3 protein is CASSVETRNQPQHF. The CDR3 nucleotides are TGTGCCAGCAGCGTGGAGACGCGAAATCAGCCCCAGCATTTT.

This clonotype was detected many times. The chain is built from TRBV7-8 and TRBJ2-5; D is uncertain. V was cut by 3 bases and J by 2 bases, with 10 bases left in between. CDR3 length equals 14 residues. Per germline, CDR1 SGHVS and CDR2 FQNEAQ. The CDR3 sequence is CASSLSFPQETQYF. DNA of the CDR3: TGTGCCAGCAGCTTGAGCTTCCCACAAGAGACCCAGTACTTC.

The chain uses TRBV5-1 and TRBJ2-2, with 8 bases identical to TRBD1. CDR3 length equals 14 residues. Germline V gene sequence: CDR1 SGHRS, CDR2 YFSETQ. J lost 7 bases, V lost 4 bases, and 6 bases had no gene match. CDR3 region: CASSEQGGGGELFF. CDR3 bases: TGCGCCAGCAGCGAACAGGGGGGCGGCGGGGAGCTGTTTTTT.

This clonotype was observed at least ten times. The chain recombines TRBV9 with TRBJ1-5, with D possibly being TRBD1 (6 bases). Germline loops: CDR1 SGDLS, CDR2 YYNGEE. CDR3 length: 15 amino acids. The V gene lost 4 bases and the J gene lost 1 base, with 12 bases spanning the gap. The CDR3 DNA reads as TGTGCCAGCAGCATATCAGGGGACAGCAATCAGCCCCAGCATTTT. This gives the protein CASSISGDSNQPQHF.

This rearrangement joins TRBV10-3 to TRBJ1-2, with 9 bases identical to TRBD1. The V gene's germline CDR1 is ENHRY and CDR2 SYGVKD. The CDR3 is 15 amino acids. J gave up 8 bases and V 2 bases, and 9 bases lay outside the gene matches. CDR3 sequence reads: CAISEKVDRGQGYTF. CDR3 sequence (DNA): TGTGCCATCAGTGAGAAAGTGGACAGGGGACAAGGCTACACCTTC.

This clonotype was seen more than once but under ten times. This chain links TRBV12-3 or TRBV12-4 with TRBJ1-1; D is unclear. The ends were cut back, 0 bases at V and 7 bases at J, with 9 bases in the middle. The CDR3 runs to 13 residues. The CDR3 nucleotides are TGTGCCAGCAGTTTAGCGGTTACCCATGAAGCTTTCTTT. It translates to CASSLAVTHEAFF.

This clonotype was picked up a small number of times. The chain carries TRBV24-1 and TRBJ2-5; 9 bases align to TRBD2. CDR3 size: 14 residues. The ends lost 8 bases at V and 3 bases at J; junction bases unmatched: 6. The germline V gene has CDR1 KGHDR and CDR2 SFDVKD. The CDR3, as DNA: TGTGCCACCAAGGGGCTAGCGGGGAAAGAGACCCAGTACTTC. Encoded protein: CATKGLAGKETQYF.

The V gene is TRBV29-1, the J gene TRBJ1-4, with D possibly TRBD1 on 5 matching bases. This CDR3 is built from 13 residues. V lost 7 bases and J 8 bases, leaving 17 bases between the germline ends. Per germline, CDR1 SQVTM and CDR2 ANQGSEA. Here the CDR3 reads CSARKGAGEKLFF. The CDR3 DNA follows: TGCAGCGCCCGTAAAGGGGCGGGCGAAAAACTGTTTTTT.

Ten or more counts support this clonotype. The chain recombines TRBV5-6 with TRBJ2-5; 7 bases line up with TRBD1. The germline V gene has CDR1 SGHDT and CDR2 YYEEEE. This CDR3 contains 16 residues. With 3 bases clipped from V and 1 base from J, the junction kept 9 bases outside the gene matches. CDR3 sequence (DNA): TGTGCCAGCAGCTCCCTAGGGGGCCCGTTCCAAGAGACCCAGTACTTC. It codes for CASSSLGGPFQETQYF.

V is TRBV27 and J is TRBJ2-7; no clear D. CDR1 is MNHEY and CDR2 is SMNVEV in the germline V gene (reference sequence). The CDR3 consists of 11 residues. Trimming took 7 bases from V and 7 from J, leaving 11 bases between them. CDR3 residues: CASTDSREQYF. The DNA of the CDR3 is TGTGCCAGCACCGACTCCCGGGAGCAGTACTTC.

The sample holds a few counts of this clonotype. This CDR3 is CASESSYEQYF. CDR3 nucleotides: TGTGCCAGCGAGAGTTCGTACGAGCAGTACTTC. The gene calls are TRBV28 and TRBJ2-7; D is undetermined. Trimming left V 8 bases short and J 4 bases short, with 9 bases between. The germline V gene has CDR1 MDHEN and CDR2 SYDVKM. This CDR3 region has 11 residues.

The chain uses TRBV19 and TRBJ2-6; 9 bases are a match to TRBD1. CDR1 is LNHDA and CDR2 is SQIVND in the germline V gene (reference sequence). The CDR3 runs 17 residues. V was clipped by 7 bases and J by 1 base; unmatched bases: 8. CDR3 coding DNA: TGTGCCAGTAAGGCGGGACAGGGATGGTCTGGGGCCAACGTCCTGACTTTC. Translating gives CASKAGQGWSGANVLTF.

In regard to this clonotype: The junction does not match germline at one end; this may be a read error. The rearrangement joins TRBV19 to TRBJ1-5; maybe TRBD1 (6 bases). This CDR3 is 16 amino acids long. CDR1 is LNHDA, CDR2 SQIVND, per germline (reference sequence). The CDR3 loop is CASSSEGGISSQPQHF. The CDR3 DNA is TGTGCCAGTAGTTCAGAGGGGGGGATAAGCAGTCAGCCCCAGCATTTT. Full variable domain (missing parts from reference TRBV19 and TRBJ1-5): DGGITQSPKYLFRKEGQNVTLSCEQNLNHDAMYWYRQDPGQGLRLIYYSQIVNDFQKGDIAEGYSVSREKKESFPLTVTSAQKNPTAFYLCASSSEGGISSQPQHFGDGTRLSIL.